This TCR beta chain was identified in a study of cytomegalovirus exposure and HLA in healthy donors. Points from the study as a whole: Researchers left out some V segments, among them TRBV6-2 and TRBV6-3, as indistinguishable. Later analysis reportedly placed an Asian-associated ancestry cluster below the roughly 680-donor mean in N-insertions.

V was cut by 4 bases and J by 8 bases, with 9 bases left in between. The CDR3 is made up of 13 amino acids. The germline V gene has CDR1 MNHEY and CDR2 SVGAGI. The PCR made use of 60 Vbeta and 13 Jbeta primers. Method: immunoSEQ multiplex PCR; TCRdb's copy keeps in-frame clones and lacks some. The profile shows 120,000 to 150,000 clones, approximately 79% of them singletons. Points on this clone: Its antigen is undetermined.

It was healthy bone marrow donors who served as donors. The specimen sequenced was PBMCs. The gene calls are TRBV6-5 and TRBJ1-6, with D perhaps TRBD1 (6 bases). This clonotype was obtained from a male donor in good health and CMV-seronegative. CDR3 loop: CASSSRGDSPLHF. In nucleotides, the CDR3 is TGTGCCAGCAGTTCCAGGGGTGATTCACCCCTCCACTTT.